This T cell receptor (beta chain) is from a study of blood T cell repertoires in COVID-19. Study as a whole: Samples came from the United States, Italy and Spain, spanning acute and convalescent COVID-19. T cells, B-cell-depleted T cells, or PBMCs provided the cDNA or gDNA that served as material.

In the original processing: Reference gene primers were amplified, and this amplification served to estimate nucleated cell counts. TCRdb keeps only in-frame clones here, not all; method: immunoSEQ multiplex PCR. Clone size and the V and J calls come from that table; the DNA yielded D and trimming. The sample yields more than 55,000 clones, around 89% seen once. The TCR originated in a human donor with active COVID-19. The donor label of this sample is uncertain. Sequenced: peripheral blood.

The chain's CDR3 is CASSLMGGYEQYF. The CDR3, as DNA: TGCGCCAGCAGCTTGATGGGAGGCTACGAGCAGTACTTC. The chain has TRBV5-1 and TRBJ2-7, with D possibly being TRBD2 (6 bases). Trimming stripped 1 base from V and 3 bases from J, with 8 bases between. This CDR3 contains 13 residues. Germline values: CDR1 SGHRS, CDR2 YFSETQ.